The 23 T cell receptor beta chains below were found in one sample sequenced in a study of blood T cell repertoires in COVID-19. The data were produced by immunoSEQ multiplex PCR, yet TCRdb's version contains in-frame clones alone and is incomplete. The top ten hold about 4% of the sample, which has more than 200,000 clones, roughly 86% seen once. Sequencing used PBMCs or T cells enriched from blood (not recorded which). The receptors were gathered from a woman under 40 with acute COVID-19.

The chain is built from TRBV27 and TRBJ1-2; TRBD1 agrees at 7 bases. Germline V lookup: CDR1 MNHEY, CDR2 SMNVEV (reference sequence). The trim removed 5 bases at V and 7 bases at J, leaving 7 bases unmatched. The CDR3 length is 13 residues. The CDR3, as DNA: TGTGCCAGCAGTCCTCCAGGGGGTGGTGGCTACACCTTC. Translation: CASSPPGGGGYTF.

This clone occurred a few times. The chain combines TRBV10-2 with TRBJ2-1; 7 bases match TRBD1. The V and J ends lost 1 base and 0 bases, in that order; junction bases with no gene match: 0. The CDR3 has 15 amino acids. Looked up from germline, CDR1 is WSHSY and CDR2 is SAAADI. The CDR3 region is CASSEWDSSYNEQFF. The CDR3 DNA sequence: TGCGCCAGCAGTGAGTGGGACAGCTCCTACAATGAGCAGTTCTTC.

V gene TRBV2 combines with J gene TRBJ2-2; 7 nucleotides match TRBD1. Trimming took 4 bases from V and 0 from J; bases not matched to a gene: 8. The CDR3 length is 17 residues. Per germline, CDR1 SNHLY and CDR2 FYNNEI. CDR3 region: CASSVPPGQTNTGELFF. The CDR3 DNA is TGTGCCAGCAGTGTCCCACCGGGACAGACGAACACCGGGGAGCTGTTTTTT.

The sample holds a few counts of this clone. The chain uses TRBV7-2 and TRBJ1-3; D is unresolved. The V end lost 2 bases, the J end lost 7 bases, and 12 bases lay between the germline ends. CDR1 and CDR2 from the germline V gene are SGHTA and FQGNSA. The CDR3 contains 14 residues. The CDR3, as DNA: TGTGCCAGCAGCTTAAATCTATCGGGGAACACCATATATTTT. It translates to CASSLNLSGNTIYF.

The rearrangement uses TRBV18 and TRBJ1-1; D call uncertain. This CDR3 contains 15 residues. Germline V CDR1 and CDR2: KGHSH, LQKENI. V lost 4 bases and J lost 1, with 13 bases in between. CDR3 nucleotides: TGTGCCAGCTCACGGAACAGAGAAGGGAACACTGAAGCTTTCTTT. Its protein is CASSRNREGNTEAFF.

The V and J genes are TRBV28 and TRBJ2-5; 11 nucleotides line up with TRBD2. The V gene's germline CDR1 is MDHEN and CDR2 SYDVKM. The CDR3 covers 15 residues. J was trimmed by 1 base and V by 3 bases; bases with no gene match: 1. CDR3 amino acids: CASSFLAGGQETQYF. Here the CDR3 DNA reads TGTGCCAGCAGTTTCCTAGCGGGGGGCCAAGAGACCCAGTACTTC.

This chain connects TRBV19 to TRBJ1-3; D unclear. Trimming cost V 3 bases and J 0 bases, with 6 bases left between them. This CDR3 comprises 14 residues. Per germline, CDR1 LNHDA and CDR2 SQIVND (reference sequence). CDR3: CASSIWSSGNTIYF. The CDR3 DNA follows: TGTGCCAGTAGTATCTGGAGCTCTGGAAACACCATATATTTT.

The rearrangement links TRBV19 to TRBJ2-7; 7 bases align to TRBD1. V dropped 5 bases and J dropped 2; count of bases not matched to a gene: 9. This CDR3 region has 15 residues. CDR1 and CDR2 (germline): LNHDA, SQIVND (reference sequence). CDR3 sequence: CASSPRTGNAYEQYF. The CDR3 bases are TGTGCCAGTAGTCCCCGGACAGGTAACGCCTACGAGCAGTACTTC.

The gene calls are TRBV7-3 and TRBJ2-5; TRBD1 agrees at 10 bases. Germline V gene lookup returns CDR1 SGHTA and CDR2 FQGTGA. V gave up 5 bases and J gave up 4 bases; unmatched junction bases: 7. The CDR3 is 15 residues long. CDR3 sequence (DNA): TGTGCCAGCAGCGAGGACAGGGGGATTGGAGAGACCCAGTACTTC. Residues: CASSEDRGIGETQYF. The full variable domain, with the rest looked up from reference TRBV7-3 and TRBJ2-5, is GAGVSQTPSNKVTEKGKYVELRCDPISGHTALYWYRQSLGQGPEFLIYFQGTGAADDSGLPNDRFFAVRPEGSVSTLKIQRTERGDSAVYLCASSEDRGIGETQYFGPGTRLLVL.

The genes are TRBV18 and TRBJ1-1; 9 bases are a match to TRBD1. CDR1 and CDR2 from the germline V gene are KGHSH and LQKENI. The CDR3 consists of 15 residues. Losses at the gene ends were 3 bases for V and 3 bases for J; bases not matched to a gene: 5. The CDR3 loop reads CASSPGGQGDTEAFF. The DNA for the CDR3 is TGTGCCAGCTCACCGGGGGGACAGGGAGACACTGAAGCTTTCTTT.

This clone has more than one count but fewer than ten. This chain's CDR3 is CAWTRQGMTEAFF. In DNA form, the CDR3 reads TGTGCCTGGACCAGACAGGGGATGACTGAAGCTTTCTTT. The gene calls are TRBV30 and TRBJ1-1; 8 positions match TRBD1. There are 13 residues in the CDR3. V was pared by 4 bases and J by 5 bases, with 6 bases of the junction left unmatched. The germline CDR1 and CDR2 sequences are GTSNPN and SVGIG (reference sequence).

The rearrangement joins TRBV28 to TRBJ2-7; perhaps TRBD2 as D (5 bases). There are 12 residues in the CDR3. Deletions cut 2 bases from V and 7 bases from J, with 9 bases between. CDR1 is MDHEN and CDR2 is SYDVKM in the germline V gene. The CDR3 loop reads CASSLLAWEQYF. CDR3 DNA sequence: TGTGCCAGCAGTTTACTAGCTTGGGAGCAGTACTTC.

The chain couples TRBV7-9 to TRBJ2-7, with D possibly TRBD2 on 7 matching bases. Between the trimmed V and J ends, which lost 0 bases and 2 bases, there was a span of 23 bases. The CDR3 has 19 amino acids. The V gene's germline CDR1 is SEHNR and CDR2 FQNEAQ (reference sequence). CDR3 DNA: TGTGCCAGCAGCTTAGCGGTTTTTTCGGGAGGACAGTCCCCCTACGAGCAGTACTTC. Amino acid sequence: CASSLAVFSGGQSPYEQYF.

This sequence joins TRBV19 and TRBJ2-2, with 9 bases aligning to TRBD2. Per germline, CDR1 LNHDA and CDR2 SQIVND (reference sequence). This CDR3 has 14 amino acids. V gave up 8 bases and J gave up 5 bases; unmatched junction bases: 6. The CDR3 loop reads CASWRRGGTGELFF. Here the CDR3 DNA reads TGTGCCAGTTGGAGGCGGGGGGGAACCGGGGAGCTGTTTTTT.

The V gene is TRBV6-6, the J gene TRBJ2-3; perhaps TRBD1 as D (6 bases). The CDR3 is 14 amino acids. CDR1 MNHNY and CDR2 SVGAGI come from the germline V gene (reference sequence). V gave up 4 bases and J gave up 0 bases, with 8 bases separating them. The CDR3, as DNA: TGTGCCAGCAGTTGGACAGCGAGCACAGATACGCAGTATTTT. Protein sequence: CASSWTASTDTQYF.

V is TRBV28 and J is TRBJ2-7, with 13 bases that match TRBD2. The trim removed 4 bases at V and 3 bases at J, leaving 6 bases unmatched. The CDR3 runs to 16 residues. Germline V CDR1 and CDR2: MDHEN, SYDVKM. As DNA, the CDR3 is TGTGCCAGCAGTTCCCCGGGGACTAGCGGGGTCTACGAGCAGTACTTC. As protein: CASSSPGTSGVYEQYF.

Only a few counts were recorded for this clone. The V and J genes are TRBV27 and TRBJ2-3; D call uncertain. Germline CDR1 MNHEY, CDR2 SMNVEV (reference sequence). This CDR3 comprises 14 residues. Trimming removed 4 bases at V and 1 base at J, with 9 bases between. The CDR3 region is CASSSPLGTDTQYF. DNA for the CDR3: TGTGCCAGCAGTTCCCCTTTAGGCACAGATACGCAGTATTTT.

The CDR3 DNA is TGTGCCAGCAGCGCCCGGGACAGGAACACTGAAGCTTTCTTT. This sequence encodes CASSARDRNTEAFF. The rearrangement uses TRBV3-1 (or the pseudogene TRBV3-2) and TRBJ1-1, with 7 bases lining up with TRBD1. The germline CDR1 and CDR2 sequences are LGHDT and YNNKEL (reference sequence). The CDR3 runs to 14 residues. V lost 5 bases, J lost 1 base, and 4 bases stayed unmatched.

The V and J genes are TRBV7-9 and TRBJ1-1; no reliable D call. V lost 6 bases to trimming and J lost 6 bases, with 11 bases between them. CDR3 size: 12 residues. Germline lookup yields CDR1 SEHNR and CDR2 FQNEAQ (reference sequence). The CDR3 bases are TGTGCCAGCAGTCAGACTTGGCCTGAAGCTTTCTTT. Its translation is CASSQTWPEAFF.

The chain joins TRBV30 to TRBJ2-7, with TRBD1 matching over 10 bases. This CDR3 is 14 amino acids long. Germline CDR1 GTSNPN, CDR2 SVGIG (reference sequence). Trimming cost V 4 bases and J 5 bases; bases outside gene matches: 8. CDR3 in amino acids: CAWTAGTGEHEQYF. The CDR3 DNA follows: TGTGCCTGGACCGCGGGGACAGGGGAACACGAGCAGTACTTC.

The chain combines TRBV3-1 (or the pseudogene TRBV3-2) with TRBJ1-4; D is undetermined. In germline, CDR1 is LGHDT, CDR2 YNNKEL (reference sequence). V lost 0 bases and J 5 bases, leaving 13 bases between the germline ends. CDR3 length equals 16 residues. The CDR3: CASSQDDFMPNEKLFF. CDR3 DNA sequence: TGTGCCAGCAGCCAAGACGACTTCATGCCCAATGAAAAACTGTTTTTT.

This clone was seen more than once but under ten times. The chain recombines TRBV5-6 with TRBJ2-5; the match to TRBD1 covers 7 bases. This CDR3 contains 15 residues. The V segment lost 3 bases and the J segment 1 base; nucleotides outside the gene matches: 6. Germline V gives CDR1 SGHDT, CDR2 YYEEEE. The CDR3 sequence is CASSSDRALQETQYF. CDR3 nucleotide sequence: TGTGCCAGCAGCTCAGACAGGGCCCTCCAAGAGACCCAGTACTTC.

Concerning this clone: At one of its ends the junction is not consistent with the germline gene, which may arise from a read error. The chain has TRBV5-8 and TRBJ1-6, with 10 nucleotides matching TRBD1. CDR3 size: 17 residues. Germline V gene data show CDR1 as SGHTS and CDR2 as YDEGEE. The CDR3 coding sequence is TGTGCCAGCAGTTTGGGACAGGGGAGGCCCTATAATTCACCCCTCCACTTT. Translated, it gives CASSLGQGRPYNSPLHF.